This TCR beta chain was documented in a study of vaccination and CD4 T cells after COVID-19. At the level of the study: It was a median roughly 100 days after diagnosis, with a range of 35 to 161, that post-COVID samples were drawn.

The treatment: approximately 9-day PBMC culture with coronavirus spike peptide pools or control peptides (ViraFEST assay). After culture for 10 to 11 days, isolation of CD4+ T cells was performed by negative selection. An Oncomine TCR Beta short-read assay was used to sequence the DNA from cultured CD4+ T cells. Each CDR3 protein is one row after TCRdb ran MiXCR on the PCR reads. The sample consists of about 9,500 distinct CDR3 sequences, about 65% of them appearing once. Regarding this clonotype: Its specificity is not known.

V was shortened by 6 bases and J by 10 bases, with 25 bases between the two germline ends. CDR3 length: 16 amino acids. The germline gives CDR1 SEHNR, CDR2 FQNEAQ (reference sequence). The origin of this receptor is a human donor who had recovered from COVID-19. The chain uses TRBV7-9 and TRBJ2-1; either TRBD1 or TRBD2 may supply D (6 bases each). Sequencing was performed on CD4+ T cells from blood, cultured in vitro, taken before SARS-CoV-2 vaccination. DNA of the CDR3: TGTGCCAGCAGAGCCACTTGGGGGGCACCACAATTCGAGCAGTTCTTC. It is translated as CASRATWGAPQFEQFF. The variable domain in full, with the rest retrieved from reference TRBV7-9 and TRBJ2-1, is DTGVSQNPRHKITKRGQNVTFRCDPISEHNRLYWYRQTLGQGPEFLTYFQNEAQLEKSRLLSDRFSAERPKGSFSTLEIQRTEQGDSAMYLCASRATWGAPQFEQFFGPGTRLTVL.